These 10 T cell receptor beta chains were all obtained from the same sample, sequenced in a study of T cell clonality in common variable immunodeficiency. Repertoires were generated with immunoSEQ multiplex PCR, while TCRdb's copy carries only in-frame clones and drops some. The sample was found to contain more than 35,000 clones, and every one recurs. The sequencing sample was made of peripheral blood mononuclear cells. These receptors all stem from a person aged 18 to 69 in good health.

On this clone itself: The read finishes 3 residues shy of the CDR3 end, and the germline J gene is used to complete it. The gene calls are TRBV10-3 and TRBJ2-7, with 9 bases lining up with TRBD1. Germline CDR1 is ENHRY and CDR2 is SYGVKD. V was clipped by 5 bases and J by 4 bases; unmatched bases: 6. CDR3 size: 14 residues. CDR3 protein: CAISRTGAGYEQYF. The sequenced part of the CDR3 DNA is TGTGCCATCAGTCGGACAGGGGCGGGGTACGAG.

In this sample, this clone turned up many times. Sequencing ends 3 residues short of the CDR3 end; the germline J gene provides the rest. The chain couples TRBV6-1 to TRBJ2-5; 8 positions match TRBD2. The CDR3 length is 15 residues. The germline gives CDR1 MNHNS, CDR2 SASEGT. V was pared by 4 bases and J by 5 bases, with 9 bases of the junction left unmatched. The part of the CDR3 DNA that was read is TGTGCCAGCAGTGCCCGGGGGGGACCGGTGGAGACC. It yields the protein CASSARGGPVET. Given in full, the CDR3 is CASSARGGPVETQYF.

This clone was picked up a small number of times. The read ends 3 residues early relative to the CDR3; the germline J gene fills the gap. The rearrangement joins TRBV7-9 to TRBJ1-4, with no clear D. Germline lookup yields CDR1 SEHNR and CDR2 FQNEAQ (reference sequence). There are 15 residues in the CDR3. V gave up 6 bases and J gave up 0 bases, with 11 bases separating them. The CDR3 spells CASSQGGTTNEKLFF. The CDR3 bases that were read are TGTGCCAGCAGTCAAGGCGGGACAACTAATGAAAAA.

This clone was recorded many times. The CDR3 end is not reached by the read, which stops 3 residues before it; the germline J gene fills it in. V and J are TRBV6-1 and TRBJ1-2, with D possibly TRBD1 on 6 matching bases. The germline V and J ends were trimmed by 3 bases and 5 bases, with 16 bases remaining between them. The CDR3 has 15 amino acids. Germline values: CDR1 MNHNS, CDR2 SASEGT. Incomplete CDR3 DNA: TGTGCCAGCAGTGACCCGACAGGACAACTGTATGGC. Amino acids: CASSDPTGQLYG. The whole CDR3 is CASSDPTGQLYGYTF.

As to this clone: The read comes to an end 3 residues before the CDR3 does, leaving the germline J gene to fill in the end. This chain uses TRBV7-9 with TRBJ2-5; a weak D match, TRBD2 (7 bases). The CDR3 loop spans 14 amino acids. Germline assignment: CDR1 SEHNR and CDR2 FQNEAQ (reference sequence). The part of the CDR3 DNA that was read is TGTTCCTGCAGCCCTAAAGGGGGGGAAGAGACC. It specifies CSCSPKGGEET. From start to end, the CDR3 is CSCSPKGGEETQYF.

This clone was recorded many times. The read gets to within 3 residues of the CDR3 end, and the germline J gene fills in the rest. The V call is TRBV9, the J call TRBJ2-5; D possibly corresponds to TRBD1 (6 bases). The CDR3 sequence is 13 residues long. From germline, CDR1 is SGDLS and CDR2 YYNGEE. The V end was cut by 4 bases, the J end by 7 bases, with 14 bases between. CDR3 DNA (partial): TGTGCCAGCAGCCCAACAGGGTCCGGGACC. It specifies CASSPTGSGT. The whole CDR3 protein is CASSPTGSGTQYF. The whole variable domain, filled in from reference TRBV9 and TRBJ2-5, reads DSGVTQTPKHLITATGQRVTLRCSPRSGDLSVYWYQQSLDQGLQFLIQYYNGEERAKGNILERFSAQQFPDLHSELNLSSLELGDSALYFCASSPTGSGTQYFGPGTRLLVL.

This clone was counted many times. Read sequence stops 3 residues before the CDR3 end, and the germline J gene provides the missing end. The chain links TRBV20-1 to TRBJ2-1; weak D call: TRBD2 (7 bases). Germline assignment: CDR1 DFQATT and CDR2 SNEGSKA (reference sequence). The CDR3 covers 16 residues. Between the trimmed V and J ends, which lost 0 bases and 9 bases, there was a span of 21 bases. This CDR3 reads CSARDGSAGRGGEQFF. CDR3 DNA (partial): TGCAGTGCTAGAGATGGTTCCGCGGGTAGGGGGGGTGAG.

This clone was found many times. The CDR3 end is not reached by the read, which stops 3 residues before it; the germline J gene fills it in. V and J are TRBV6-1 and TRBJ1-5; no firm D call. This CDR3 comprises 13 residues. Germline V gives CDR1 MNHNS, CDR2 SASEGT. The V and J ends lost 4 bases and 3 bases respectively, with 7 bases between them. The CDR3 loop is CASSAGFNQPQHF. Incomplete CDR3 DNA: TGTGCCAGCAGTGCGGGGTTCAATCAGCCC.

This clone was seen at least ten times. The sequenced CDR3 bases are TGCAGTGTTACCGGGACAGAATTTACCGGGGAG. Translating gives CSVTGTEFTGE. The whole CDR3 sequence reads CSVTGTEFTGELFF. V is TRBV20-1 and J is TRBJ2-2; 7 positions agree with TRBD1. The CDR3 is cut off 3 residues early in the read; its end comes from the germline J gene. The germline V gene has CDR1 DFQATT and CDR2 SNEGSKA (reference sequence). The CDR3 has 14 residues. Trimming removed 7 bases from V and 5 bases from J; junction bases left unmatched: 10.

At least ten counts were recorded for this clone. The DNA ends 3 residues before the CDR3 does, and the rest of the CDR3 is filled in from the germline J gene. V usage is TRBV19 and J usage is TRBJ1-1, with D uncertain. The germline V gene encodes CDR1 LNHDA and CDR2 SQIVND (reference sequence). Trimming took 4 bases from V and 6 from J, leaving 12 bases between them. The CDR3 length is 13 residues. Partial CDR3 DNA: TGTGCCAGTAGTACTACAGCTCAGGCTGAA. As protein: CASSTTAQAE. The CDR3 as a whole reads CASSTTAQAEAFF.